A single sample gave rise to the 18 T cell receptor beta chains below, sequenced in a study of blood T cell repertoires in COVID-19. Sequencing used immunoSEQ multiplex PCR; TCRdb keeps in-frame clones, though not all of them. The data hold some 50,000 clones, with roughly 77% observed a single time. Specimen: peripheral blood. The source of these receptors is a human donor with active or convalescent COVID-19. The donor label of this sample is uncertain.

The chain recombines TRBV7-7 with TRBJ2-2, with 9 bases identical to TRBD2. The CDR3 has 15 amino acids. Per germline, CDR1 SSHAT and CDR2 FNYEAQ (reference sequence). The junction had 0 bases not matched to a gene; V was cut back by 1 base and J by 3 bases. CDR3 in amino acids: CASSLGTSDTGELFF. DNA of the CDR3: TGTGCCAGCAGCTTAGGGACTAGCGACACCGGGGAGCTGTTTTTT.

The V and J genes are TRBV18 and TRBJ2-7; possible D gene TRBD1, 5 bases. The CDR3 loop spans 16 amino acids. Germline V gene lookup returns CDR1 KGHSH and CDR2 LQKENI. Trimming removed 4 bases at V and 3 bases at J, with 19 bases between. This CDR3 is CASSQKSWGPDYEQYF. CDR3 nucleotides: TGTGCCAGCTCACAGAAATCCTGGGGCCCTGACTACGAGCAGTACTTC.

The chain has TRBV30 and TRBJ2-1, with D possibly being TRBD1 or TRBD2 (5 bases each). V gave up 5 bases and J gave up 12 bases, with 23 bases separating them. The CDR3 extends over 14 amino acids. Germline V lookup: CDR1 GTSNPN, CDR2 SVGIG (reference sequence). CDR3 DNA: TGTGCCTGGGGGGCGGGTGGTAGAAAGGCTAGGCAGTTCTTC. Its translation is CAWGAGGRKARQFF.

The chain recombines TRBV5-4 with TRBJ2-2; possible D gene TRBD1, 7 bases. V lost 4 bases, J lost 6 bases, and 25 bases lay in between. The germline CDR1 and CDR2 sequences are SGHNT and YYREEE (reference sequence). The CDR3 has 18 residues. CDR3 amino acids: CASSAGNRQGILAGELFF. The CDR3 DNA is TGTGCCAGCAGCGCGGGAAACCGACAGGGCATCTTAGCCGGGGAGCTGTTTTTT.

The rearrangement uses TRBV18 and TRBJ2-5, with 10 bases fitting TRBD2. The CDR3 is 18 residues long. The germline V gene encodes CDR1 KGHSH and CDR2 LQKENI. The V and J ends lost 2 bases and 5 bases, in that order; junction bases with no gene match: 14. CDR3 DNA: TGTGCCAGCTCACCAGCTTCTAGCGGGAGTATCATATGGGAGACCCAGTACTTC. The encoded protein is CASSPASSGSIIWETQYF.

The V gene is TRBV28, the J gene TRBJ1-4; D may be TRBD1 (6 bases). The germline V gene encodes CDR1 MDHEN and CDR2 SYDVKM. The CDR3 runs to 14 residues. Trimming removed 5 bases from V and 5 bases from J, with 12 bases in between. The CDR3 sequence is CASSITGRNEKLFF. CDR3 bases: TGTGCCAGCAGTATCACAGGGCGGAATGAAAAACTGTTTTTT.

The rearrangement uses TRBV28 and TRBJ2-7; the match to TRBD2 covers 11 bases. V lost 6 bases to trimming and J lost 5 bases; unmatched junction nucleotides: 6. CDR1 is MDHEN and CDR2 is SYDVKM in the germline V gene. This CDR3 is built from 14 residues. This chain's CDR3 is CASRPGTSGDEQYF. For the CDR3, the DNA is TGTGCCAGCAGACCCGGGACTAGCGGCGACGAGCAGTACTTC.

CDR3 bases: TGTGCCAGCAGCGTCGAGCAAGAGACCCAGTACTTC. Amino acids: CASSVEQETQYF. The chain carries TRBV9 and TRBJ2-5; no clear D gene. Germline CDR1 is SGDLS and CDR2 is YYNGEE. V lost 2 bases and J 2 bases, leaving 4 bases between the germline ends. This CDR3 spans 12 amino acids.

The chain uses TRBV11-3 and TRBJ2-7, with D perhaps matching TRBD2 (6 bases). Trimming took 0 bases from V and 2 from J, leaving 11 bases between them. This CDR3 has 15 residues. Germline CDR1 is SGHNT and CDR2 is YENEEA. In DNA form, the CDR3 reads TGTGCCAGCAGCTTAGAAGGGACTCCGACCTACGAGCAGTACTTC. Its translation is CASSLEGTPTYEQYF.

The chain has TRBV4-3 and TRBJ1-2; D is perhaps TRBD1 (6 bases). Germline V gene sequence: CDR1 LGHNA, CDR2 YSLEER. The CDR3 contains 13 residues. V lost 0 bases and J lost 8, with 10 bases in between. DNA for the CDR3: TGCGCCAGCAGCCAAGAGACAGGTCCGGGCTACACCTTC. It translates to CASSQETGPGYTF.

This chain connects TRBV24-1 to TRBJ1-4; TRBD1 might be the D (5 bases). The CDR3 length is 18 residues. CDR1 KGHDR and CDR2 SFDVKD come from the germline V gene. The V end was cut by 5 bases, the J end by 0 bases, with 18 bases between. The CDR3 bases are TGTGCCACCAGTGTAATGTTCGGACCGACAGCAACTAATGAAAAACTGTTTTTT. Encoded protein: CATSVMFGPTATNEKLFF.

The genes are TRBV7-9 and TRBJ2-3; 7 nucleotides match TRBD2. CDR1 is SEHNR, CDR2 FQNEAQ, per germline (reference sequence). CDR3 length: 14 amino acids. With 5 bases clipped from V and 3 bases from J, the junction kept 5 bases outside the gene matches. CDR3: CASSPGEGTDTQYF. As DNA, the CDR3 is TGTGCCAGCAGCCCCGGGGAGGGGACAGATACGCAGTATTTT.

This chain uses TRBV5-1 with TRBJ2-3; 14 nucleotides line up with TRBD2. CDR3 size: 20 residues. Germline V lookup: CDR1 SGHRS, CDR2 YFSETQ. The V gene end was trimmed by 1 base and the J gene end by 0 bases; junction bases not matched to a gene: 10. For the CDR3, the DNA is TGCGCCAGCAGCTTGAAACCGGGACTAGCGGGAGAAGTTAGCACAGATACGCAGTATTTT. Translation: CASSLKPGLAGEVSTDTQYF. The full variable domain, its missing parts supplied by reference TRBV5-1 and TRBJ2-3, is KAGVTQTPRYLIKTRGQQVTLSCSPISGHRSVSWYQQTPGQGLQFLFEYFSETQRNKGNFPGRFSGRQFSNSRSEMNVSTLELGDSALYLCASSLKPGLAGEVSTDTQYFGPGTRLTVL.

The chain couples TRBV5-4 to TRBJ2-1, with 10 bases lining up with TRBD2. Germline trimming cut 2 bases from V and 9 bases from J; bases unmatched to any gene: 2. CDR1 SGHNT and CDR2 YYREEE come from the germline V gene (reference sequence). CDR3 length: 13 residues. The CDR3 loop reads CASSFRLAGEQFF. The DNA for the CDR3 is TGTGCCAGCAGCTTCCGACTAGCGGGTGAGCAGTTCTTC.

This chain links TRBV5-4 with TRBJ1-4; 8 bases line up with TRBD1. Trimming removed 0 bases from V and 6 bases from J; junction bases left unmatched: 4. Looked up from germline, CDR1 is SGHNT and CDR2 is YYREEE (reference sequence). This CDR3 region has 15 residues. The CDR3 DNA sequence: TGTGCCAGCAGCTTGGCGGGGACAGGAGATGAAAAACTGTTTTTT. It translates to CASSLAGTGDEKLFF.

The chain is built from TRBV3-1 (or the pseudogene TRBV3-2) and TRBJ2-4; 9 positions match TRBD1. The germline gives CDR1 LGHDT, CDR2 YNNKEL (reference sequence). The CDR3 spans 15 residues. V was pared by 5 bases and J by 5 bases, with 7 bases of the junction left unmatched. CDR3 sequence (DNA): TGTGCCAGCAGCGCCCCCGGGACAGGGCAAAACATTCAGTACTTC. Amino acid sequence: CASSAPGTGQNIQYF.

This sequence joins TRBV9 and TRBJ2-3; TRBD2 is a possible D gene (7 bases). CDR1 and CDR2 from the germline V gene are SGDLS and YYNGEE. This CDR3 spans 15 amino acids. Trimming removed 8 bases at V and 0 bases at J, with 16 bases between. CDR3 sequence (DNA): TGTGCCAGTGCCGGGGGGCCTACTAGCACAGATACGCAGTATTTT. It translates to CASAGGPTSTDTQYF.

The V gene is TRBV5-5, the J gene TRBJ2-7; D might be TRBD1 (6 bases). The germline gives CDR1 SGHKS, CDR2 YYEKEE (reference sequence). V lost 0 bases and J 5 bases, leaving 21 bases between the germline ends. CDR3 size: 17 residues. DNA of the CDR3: TGTGCCAGCAGCTTGGAATATCAGGGGCTGAACCCCCACGAGCAGTACTTC. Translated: CASSLEYQGLNPHEQYF. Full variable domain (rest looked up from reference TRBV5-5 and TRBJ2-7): DAGVTQSPTHLIKTRGQQVTLRCSPISGHKSVSWYQQVLGQGPQFIFQYYEKEERGRGNFPDRFSARQFPNYSSELNVNALLLGDSALYLCASSLEYQGLNPHEQYFGPGTRLTVT.